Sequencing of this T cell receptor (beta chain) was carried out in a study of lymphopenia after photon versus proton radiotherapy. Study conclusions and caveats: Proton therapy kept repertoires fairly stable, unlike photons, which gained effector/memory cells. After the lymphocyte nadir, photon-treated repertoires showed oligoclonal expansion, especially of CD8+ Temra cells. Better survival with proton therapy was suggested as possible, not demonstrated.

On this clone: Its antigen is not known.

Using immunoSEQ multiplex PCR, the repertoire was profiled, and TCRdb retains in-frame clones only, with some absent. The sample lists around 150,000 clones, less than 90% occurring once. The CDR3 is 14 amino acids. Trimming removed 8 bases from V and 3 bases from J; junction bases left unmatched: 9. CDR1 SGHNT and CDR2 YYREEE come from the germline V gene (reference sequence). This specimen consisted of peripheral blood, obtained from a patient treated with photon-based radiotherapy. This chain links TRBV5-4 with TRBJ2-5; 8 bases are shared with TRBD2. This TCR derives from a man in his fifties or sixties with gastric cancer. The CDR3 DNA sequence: TGTGCCAGTTCTAGCGGGTACCAGAAAGAGACCCAGTACTTC. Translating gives CASSSGYQKETQYF.